This TCR beta chain appears in the sequencing data of a study of Ad26.COV2.S vaccination and SARS-CoV-2 variants. TCRdb's copy holds only in-frame clones and misses some; the assay was immunoSEQ multiplex PCR. The sample gives over 250,000 clones, roughly 86% of which show up once; 3% to 4% is in the top ten. Germline assignment: CDR1 SNHLY and CDR2 FYNNEI. Losses at the gene ends were 6 bases for V and 3 bases for J; bases not matched to a gene: 7. The CDR3 totals 14 residues. Treatment given: over 15 received Ad26.COV2.S at low or high dose, single or two shots; about 5 received placebo; per-sample allocation not given. All samples were drawn on day 63, counting from the first vaccine or placebo injection.

The TCR comes from a person aged 18-60 years who received the Ad26.COV2.S COVID-19 vaccine or a placebo. This chain joins TRBV2 and TRBJ1-2; TRBD1 matches at 7 bases. Sequencing was performed on peripheral blood, taken in a trial of Ad26.COV2.S vaccine versus placebo. In DNA form, the CDR3 reads TGTGCCAGCAGCCCCGACAGGGCAGACTATGGCTACACCTTC. Its protein is CASSPDRADYGYTF.